These T cell receptor beta chains were read from a single sample in a study of CD8+CD57+ T cells in acquired aplastic anemia. TCRdb reprocessed the reads via MiXCR and lists one record per CDR3 protein. The table has hundreds of thousands of distinct CDR3 sequences, approximately 57% seen once. Material: sorted CD4+, CD8+, or CD8+CD57+ T cells (not recorded which) from PBMCs. These TCRs come from a human donor with severe aplastic anemia or a healthy control (not recorded which). Both conserved end residues are part of each CDR3. The D gene is left open where the match is weak. Part of the rows lack a size; the others show once, few, many or a class for expanded clones.

D	V	size	J	DNA	CDR3
NA	TRBV6-5	NA	TRBJ1-5	TGTGCCAGCAGTTACACGGACAATCAGCCCCAGCATTTT	CASSYTDNQPQHF
NA	TRBV7-2	NA	TRBJ2-3	TGTGCCAGCAGCTTAGCCGTTGAGTCCCTGGATACGCAGTATTTT	CASSLAVESLDTQYF
TRBD2	TRBV12-3/TRBV12-4	many	TRBJ2-3	TGTGCCAGCAGTTTGTTCGGGGGGGCTAGCACAGATACGCAGTATTTT	CASSLFGGASTDTQYF
TRBD1	TRBV10-3	once	TRBJ1-2	TGTGCCATCAGCGGACCGGCGGACAGGGATGGAGGCTACACCTTC	CAISGPADRDGGYTF
NA	TRBV12-3/TRBV12-4	NA	TRBJ1-1	TGTGCCAGCAGCCGGAGTGGAGCTTTCTTT	CASSRSGAFF
NA	TRBV10-1	once	TRBJ1-1	TGCGCCAGCAGTGAGTCATGGGGCACTGAAGCTTTCTTT	CASSESWGTEAFF
NA	TRBV15	NA	TRBJ1-1	TGTGCCACCAGCAGACGGGACACTGAAGCTTTCTTT	CATSRRDTEAFF
TRBD1	TRBV4-3	many	TRBJ2-7	TGCGCCAGCAGCAAGAGACAGGGACAGTACGAGCAGTACTTC	CASSKRQGQYEQYF
NA	TRBV20-1	many	TRBJ2-7	TGCAGTGCTGGGGGCGGTTCTGCCTACGAGCAGTACTTC	CSAGGGSAYEQYF
NA	TRBV20-1	few	TRBJ2-3	TGCAGTGCTAGAGACCCTACCACGGGAGATACGCAGTATTTT	CSARDPTTGDTQYF
NA	TRBV19	many	TRBJ1-2	TGTGCCAGTAGCAGGGGAAAAGGGTTCAACACCTTC	CASSRGKGFNTF
NA	TRBV4-2	many	TRBJ1-5	TGTGCCAGCAGCCAAGGCCTACCCAATCAGCCCCAGCATTTT	CASSQGLPNQPQHF
TRBD2	TRBV30	NA	TRBJ2-3	TGTGCCTGGAGTTCCGGGACTAGCAGCACAGATACGCAGTATTTT	CAWSSGTSSTDTQYF
TRBD1	TRBV27	many	TRBJ2-5	TGTGCCAGCAGTTCGACAGGGAGTCGCGTAGAGACCCAGTACTTC	CASSSTGSRVETQYF
NA	TRBV20-1	once	TRBJ1-5	TGCAGTGCTAGAGGGGCTAGTCAGCCCCAGCATTTT	CSARGASQPQHF
NA	TRBV12-3/TRBV12-4	few	TRBJ1-1	TGTGCCAGCAGTTTAGACACGCTGCCTGAAGAGGCTTTCTTT	CASSLDTLPEEAFF
NA	TRBV10-3	NA	TRBJ1-5	TGTGCCATCAGTGAGGGGGGGAGGCAGCCCCAGCATTTT	CAISEGGRQPQHF
NA	TRBV28	NA	TRBJ2-7	TGTGCCAGCGGGGGGGCAGGGGGTGACGACGAGCAGTACTTC	CASGGAGGDDEQYF
NA	TRBV7-9	NA	TRBJ2-7	TGTGCCAGCAGCTTAGGGGACTCCCACGAGCAGTACTTC	CASSLGDSHEQYF
TRBD2	TRBV2	NA	TRBJ2-3	TGTGCCAGCAGTGCGACTAGCGGATACACAGATACGCAGTATTTT	CASSATSGYTDTQYF
NA	TRBV6-5	many	TRBJ1-5	TGTGCCAGCAGTTACACCAGGGGCAATCAGCCCCAGCATTTT	CASSYTRGNQPQHF
NA	TRBV20-1	NA	TRBJ1-2	TGCAGTGCTAGCAGGGATAACTATGGCTACACCTTC	CSASRDNYGYTF
TRBD1	TRBV7-3	NA	TRBJ1-6	TGTGCCAGCAGCTCGCAGGGGGCTAATTCACCCCTCCACTTT	CASSSQGANSPLHF
NA	TRBV9	NA	TRBJ1-3	TGTGCCAGCAGGCCTGACCTAGTAGAAAACACCATATATTTT	CASRPDLVENTIYF
NA	TRBV10-3	many	TRBJ1-1	TGTGCCATCAGTAACTCAGGAACGGGTAATACTGAAGCTTTCTTT	CAISNSGTGNTEAFF
TRBD1	TRBV20-1	many	TRBJ1-1	TGCACGCAGGACAGGGGTGAAGAAGGGAAAGCTTTCTTT	CTQDRGEEGKAFF
NA	TRBV6-5	many	TRBJ2-5	TGTGCCAGCAGTCCAAATCGCGAGACCCAGTACTTC	CASSPNRETQYF
TRBD1	TRBV5-5	NA	TRBJ2-7	TGTGCCAGCAGCTTAACGCCGGGACAGAGATACGAGCAGTACTTC	CASSLTPGQRYEQYF
NA	TRBV19	NA	TRBJ1-1	TGTGCCACCTCCTGGGGGGAAAACACTGAAGCTTTCTTT	CATSWGENTEAFF
NA	TRBV11-3	NA	TRBJ2-5	TGTGCCAGCAGCCCCGGGGGTATCCTCGCGGAGACCCAGTACTTC	CASSPGGILAETQYF
NA	TRBV7-9	NA	TRBJ1-6	TGTGCCAGCAGCCCCGGGGGGATGGGTGTGCATTCACCCCTCTACTTT	CASSPGGMGVHSPLYF
NA	TRBV2	NA	TRBJ2-2	TGTGCCACCAGTGATTCGCGGAGAGCAAACACCGGGGAGCTGTTTTTT	CATSDSRRANTGELFF
TRBD2	TRBV20-1	many	TRBJ2-1	TGCAGTGCTAGCTATAGCGGGGGGGCAGGGTACAATGAGCAGTTCTTC	CSASYSGGAGYNEQFF
NA	TRBV29-1	NA	TRBJ2-1	TGCAGCGTTGCGTCGGCCACTAGCCGAACCTACAATGAGCAGTTCTTC	CSVASATSRTYNEQFF
NA	TRBV18	many	TRBJ1-2	TGTGCCAGCTCACCATCTCAGAGAAACTACACCTTC	CASSPSQRNYTF
TRBD1	TRBV5-1	NA	TRBJ2-7	TGCGCCAGCAGCCCGGACAGGGTCGGCGAGCAGTACTTC	CASSPDRVGEQYF
NA	TRBV20-1	NA	TRBJ1-1	TGCAGTGCTTATACTCCCAGAGTGGCTTTCTTT	CSAYTPRVAFF
TRBD1	TRBV6-5	few	TRBJ1-1	TGTGCCAGCAGATGGACAGGGGACACTGAAGCTTTCTTT	CASRWTGDTEAFF
TRBD1	TRBV5-4	few	TRBJ1-2	TGTGCCAGCAGCATAGGGACAGGGTTCAAGGGCTACACCTTC	CASSIGTGFKGYTF
TRBD2	TRBV10-1	few	TRBJ2-2	TGCGCCAGCAGCGGGACTAGCGGGAGGGCCGACACCGGGGAGCTGTTTTTT	CASSGTSGRADTGELFF
NA	TRBV7-3	once	TRBJ2-5	TGTGCCAGCAGCCCGGGGGCGCACGAGACCCAGTACTTC	CASSPGAHETQYF
NA	TRBV5-1	many	TRBJ1-3	TGCGCCAGCAGCTTGGAATGGGGAGGTGGAAACACCATATATTTT	CASSLEWGGGNTIYF
NA	TRBV20-1	many	TRBJ2-1	TGCAGTGCTAGAGACATTCGCTCCTACAATGAGCAGTTCTTC	CSARDIRSYNEQFF
NA	TRBV4-2	NA	TRBJ2-1	TGTGCCAGCAGCCCAAGGACGACGGCCAATGAGCAGTTCTTC	CASSPRTTANEQFF
NA	TRBV15	few	TRBJ2-1	TGTGCCACCAGCAGAGACAGGCTGAGCTCCTACAATGAGCAGTTCTTC	CATSRDRLSSYNEQFF
TRBD1	TRBV24-1	many	TRBJ2-2	TGTGCCACCAGTGATTTAGGGCACGGACAGGGGTTAACCGGGGAGCTGTTTTTT	CATSDLGHGQGLTGELFF